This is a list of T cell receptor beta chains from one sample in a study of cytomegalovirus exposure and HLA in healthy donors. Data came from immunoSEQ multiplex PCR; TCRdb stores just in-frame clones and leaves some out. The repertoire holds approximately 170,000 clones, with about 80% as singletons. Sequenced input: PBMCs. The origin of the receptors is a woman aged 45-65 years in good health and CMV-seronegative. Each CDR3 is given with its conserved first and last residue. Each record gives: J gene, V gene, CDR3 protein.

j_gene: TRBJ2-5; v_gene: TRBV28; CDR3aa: CASRPTGLTETQYF
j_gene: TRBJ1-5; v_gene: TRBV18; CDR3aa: CASSPMQGINQPQHF
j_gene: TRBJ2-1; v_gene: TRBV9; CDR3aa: CASSVVGQRSPHNEQFF
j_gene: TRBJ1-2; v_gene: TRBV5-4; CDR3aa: CASSLGGVVTSYGYTF
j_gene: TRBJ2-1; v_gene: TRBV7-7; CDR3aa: CASSLGTGGPYNEQFF
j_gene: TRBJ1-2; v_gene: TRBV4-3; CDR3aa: CASSQETQTYGYTF
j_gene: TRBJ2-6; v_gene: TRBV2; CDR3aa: CASLPQGRVPGANVLTF
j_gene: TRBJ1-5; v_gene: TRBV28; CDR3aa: CASSPPQGGQPQHF
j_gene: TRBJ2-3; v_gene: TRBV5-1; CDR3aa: CASSRGNPPGPGDFTDTQYF
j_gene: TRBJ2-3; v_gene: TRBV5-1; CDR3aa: CASRLRWDRTAGTQYF
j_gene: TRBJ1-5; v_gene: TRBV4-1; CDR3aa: CASSQDRGQPQHF
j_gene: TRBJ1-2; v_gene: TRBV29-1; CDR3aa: CGSPLGQGPYGYTF
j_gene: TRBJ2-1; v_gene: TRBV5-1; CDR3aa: CASSWDSYNEQFF
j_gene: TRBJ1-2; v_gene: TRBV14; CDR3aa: CASSLDRGGYGYTF
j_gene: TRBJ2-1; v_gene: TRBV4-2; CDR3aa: CASSLPGTLPHNEQFF
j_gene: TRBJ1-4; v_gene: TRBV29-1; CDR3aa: CSVVAANEKLFF
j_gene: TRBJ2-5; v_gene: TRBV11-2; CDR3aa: CASSRDRVETQYF
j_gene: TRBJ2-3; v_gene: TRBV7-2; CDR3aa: CASSVGGMGDTQYF
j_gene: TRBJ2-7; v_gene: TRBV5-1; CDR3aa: CASSPPDLAYEQYF
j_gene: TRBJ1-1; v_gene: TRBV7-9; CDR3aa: CASSFWTEANTEAFF
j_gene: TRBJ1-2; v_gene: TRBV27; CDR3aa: CASSGDFGDGYTF
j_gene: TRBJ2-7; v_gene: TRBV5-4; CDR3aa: CASSDSSSYEQYF
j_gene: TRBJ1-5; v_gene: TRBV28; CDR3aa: CASTEGQGTRQPQHF
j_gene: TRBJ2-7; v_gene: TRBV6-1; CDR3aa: CASSGGDFRDERAYYEQYF
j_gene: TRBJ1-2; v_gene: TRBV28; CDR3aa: CASSLDRGHRGYTF
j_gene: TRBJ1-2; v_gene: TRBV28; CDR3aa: CASSLLTGSNYGYTF
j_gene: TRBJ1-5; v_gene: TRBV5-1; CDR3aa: CASSLANPTRNQPQHF
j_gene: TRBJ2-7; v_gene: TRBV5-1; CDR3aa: CASSFLTGGNEQYF
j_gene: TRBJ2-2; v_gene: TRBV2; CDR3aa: CASEKEGTGELFF
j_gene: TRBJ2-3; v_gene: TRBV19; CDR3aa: CASSIGDYRADTQYF
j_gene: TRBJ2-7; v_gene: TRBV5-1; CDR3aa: CASSLETGTSGGNGKEQYF
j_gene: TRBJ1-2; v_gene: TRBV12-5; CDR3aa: CASGLGVWRGDRGTNYGYTF
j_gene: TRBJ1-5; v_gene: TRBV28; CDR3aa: CASSLKTGISNQPQHF
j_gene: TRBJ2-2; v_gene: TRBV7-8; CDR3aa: CAIMRTGAFTGELFF
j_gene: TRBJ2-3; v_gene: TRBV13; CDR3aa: CASSTTSTSGRADTQYF
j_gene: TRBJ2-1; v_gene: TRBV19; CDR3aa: CASSTGTGIYNEQFF
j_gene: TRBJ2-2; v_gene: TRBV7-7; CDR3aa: CASSLGTGNTGELFF
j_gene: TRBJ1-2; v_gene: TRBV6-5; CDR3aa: CASSYSQGLLGEVTF
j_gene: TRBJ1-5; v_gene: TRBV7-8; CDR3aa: CASSAGEGSQPQHF
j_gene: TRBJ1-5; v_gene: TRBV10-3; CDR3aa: CAIRNTPGQPQHF
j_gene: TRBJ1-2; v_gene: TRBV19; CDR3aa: CASSTATGGNNYGYTF